The T cell receptor (beta chain) under discussion was sequenced for a study of CD8 T cells in ankylosing spondylitis. Study-level points and caveats: Ankylosing spondylitis blood appeared to be characterized by a TCR beta motif of fewer than ten highly homologous variants.

This clonotype occurred a few times. Its antigen is not known. The junction had 8 bases not matched to a gene; V was cut back by 5 bases and J by 4 bases. This CDR3 has 15 amino acids. Germline V lookup: CDR1 SGHTA, CDR2 FQGNSA. From the 5' RACE reads, TCRdb called clonotypes with MiXCR, one entry per CDR3 protein. The sample carries about 540,000 distinct CDR3 sequences, 9.5% to 15% recorded once. Sequenced material: blood, either unsorted or a sorted T cell fraction (not recorded which). This TCR came from a male donor with ankylosing spondylitis. This chain joins TRBV7-2 and TRBJ1-1, with TRBD1 identical over 9 bases. CDR3 protein: CASSTQTGGVTEAFF. CDR3 sequence (DNA): TGTGCCAGCAGCACTCAGACAGGGGGGGTCACTGAAGCTTTCTTT.